The T cell receptor (beta chain) under discussion was sequenced for a study of blood T cell repertoires in COVID-19. Clones were sequenced by immunoSEQ multiplex PCR, and TCRdb holds only the in-frame ones, with some missing. The data hold under 200,000 clones, with roughly 85% observed a single time. V lost 5 bases and J lost 7; bases outside the gene matches: 5. Germline values: CDR1 KGHSH, CDR2 LQKENI. CDR3 length: 13 residues. The source of this sequence is a man between 60 and 75 years old with acute or convalescent COVID-19. Sequencing used peripheral blood. The gene calls are TRBV18 and TRBJ1-1, with 9 nucleotides matching TRBD1. In nucleotides, the CDR3 is TGTGCCAGCTCAGGACAGGGGTCCGGTGAAGCTTTCTTT. Amino acids: CASSGQGSGEAFF.